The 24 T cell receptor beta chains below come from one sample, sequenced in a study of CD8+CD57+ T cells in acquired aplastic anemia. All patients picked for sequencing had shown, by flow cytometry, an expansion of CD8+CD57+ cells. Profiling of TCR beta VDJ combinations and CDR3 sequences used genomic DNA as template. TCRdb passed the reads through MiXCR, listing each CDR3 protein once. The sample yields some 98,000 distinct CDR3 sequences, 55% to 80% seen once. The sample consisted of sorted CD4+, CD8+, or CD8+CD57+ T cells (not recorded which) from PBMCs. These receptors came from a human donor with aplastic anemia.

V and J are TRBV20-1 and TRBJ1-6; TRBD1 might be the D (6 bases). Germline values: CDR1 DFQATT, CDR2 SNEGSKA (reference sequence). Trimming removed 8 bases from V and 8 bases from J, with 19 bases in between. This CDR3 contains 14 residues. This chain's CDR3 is CSTPLQGWDSPLHF. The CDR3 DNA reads TGCAGTACTCCCTTACAGGGATGGGATTCACCCCTCCACTTT.

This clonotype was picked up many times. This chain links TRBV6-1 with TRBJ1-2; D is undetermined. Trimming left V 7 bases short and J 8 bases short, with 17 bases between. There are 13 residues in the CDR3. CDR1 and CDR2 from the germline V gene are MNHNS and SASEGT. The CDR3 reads CASTIQLYYGYTF. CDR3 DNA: TGTGCCAGCACAATTCAACTTTATTACGGCTACACCTTC.

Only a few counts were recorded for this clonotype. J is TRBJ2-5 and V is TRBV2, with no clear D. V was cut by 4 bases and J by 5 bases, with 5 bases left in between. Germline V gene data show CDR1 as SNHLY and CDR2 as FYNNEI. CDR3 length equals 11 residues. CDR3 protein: CASSVKETQYF. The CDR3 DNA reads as TGTGCCAGCAGTGTCAAGGAGACCCAGTACTTC.

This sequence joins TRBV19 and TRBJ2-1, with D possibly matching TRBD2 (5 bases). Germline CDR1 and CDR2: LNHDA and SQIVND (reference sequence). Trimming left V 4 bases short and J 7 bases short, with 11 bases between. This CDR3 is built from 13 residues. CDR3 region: CASSTWTLNEQFF. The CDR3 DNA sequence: TGTGCCAGTAGTACTTGGACTCTGAATGAGCAGTTCTTC.

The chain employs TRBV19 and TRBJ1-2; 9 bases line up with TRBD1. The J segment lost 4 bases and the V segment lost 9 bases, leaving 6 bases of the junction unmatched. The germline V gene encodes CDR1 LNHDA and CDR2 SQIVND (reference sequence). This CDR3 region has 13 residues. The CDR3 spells CASSLTGGYGYTF. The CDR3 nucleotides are TGTGCCAGCAGCTTGACAGGGGGCTATGGCTACACCTTC.

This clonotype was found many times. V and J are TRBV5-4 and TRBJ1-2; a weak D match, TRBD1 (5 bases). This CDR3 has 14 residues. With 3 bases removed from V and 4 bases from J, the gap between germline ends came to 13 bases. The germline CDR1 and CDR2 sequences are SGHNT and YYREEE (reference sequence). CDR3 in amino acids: CASSSAGFGYGYTF. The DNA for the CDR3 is TGTGCCAGCAGCTCCGCAGGGTTTGGCTATGGCTACACCTTC.

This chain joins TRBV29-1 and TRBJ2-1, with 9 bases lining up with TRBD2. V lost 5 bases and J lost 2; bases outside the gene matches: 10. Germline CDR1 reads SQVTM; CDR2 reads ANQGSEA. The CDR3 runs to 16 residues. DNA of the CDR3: TGCAGCGTTAAGAGCGGGGGGACGACAACCTACAATGAGCAGTTCTTC. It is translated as CSVKSGGTTTYNEQFF.

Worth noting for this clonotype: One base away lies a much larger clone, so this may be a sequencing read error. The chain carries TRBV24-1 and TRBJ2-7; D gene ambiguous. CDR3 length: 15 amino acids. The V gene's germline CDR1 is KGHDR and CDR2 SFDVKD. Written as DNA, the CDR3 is TGTGCCACCAGTGATTTCACAGCCAGAGGCTACGGGCAGTACTTC. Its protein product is CATSDFTARGYGQYF.

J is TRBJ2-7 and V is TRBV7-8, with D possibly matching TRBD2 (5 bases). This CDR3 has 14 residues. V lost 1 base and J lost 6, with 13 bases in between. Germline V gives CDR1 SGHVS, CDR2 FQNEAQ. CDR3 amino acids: CASSLGSGSGEQYF. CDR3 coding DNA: TGTGCCAGCAGCTTAGGTTCGGGCAGCGGCGAGCAGTACTTC.

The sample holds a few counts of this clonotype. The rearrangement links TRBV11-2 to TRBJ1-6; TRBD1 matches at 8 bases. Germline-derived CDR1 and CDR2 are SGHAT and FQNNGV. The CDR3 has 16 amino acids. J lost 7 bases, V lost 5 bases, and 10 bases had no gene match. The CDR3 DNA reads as TGTGCCAGCAGCACATCCCGACAGGGGCGGAATTCACCCCTCCACTTT. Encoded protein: CASSTSRQGRNSPLHF. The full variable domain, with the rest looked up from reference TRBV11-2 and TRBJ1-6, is EAGVAQSPRYKIIEKRQSVAFWCNPISGHATLYWYQQILGQGPKLLIQFQNNGVVDDSQLPKDRFSAERLKGVDSTLKIQPAKLEDSAVYLCASSTSRQGRNSPLHFGNGTRLTVT.

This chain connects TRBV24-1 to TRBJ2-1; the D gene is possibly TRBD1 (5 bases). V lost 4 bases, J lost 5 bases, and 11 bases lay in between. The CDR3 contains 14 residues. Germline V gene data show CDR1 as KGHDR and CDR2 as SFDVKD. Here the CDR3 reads CATSEQDTNNEQFF. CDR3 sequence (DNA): TGTGCCACCAGTGAGCAGGACACTAACAATGAGCAGTTCTTC.

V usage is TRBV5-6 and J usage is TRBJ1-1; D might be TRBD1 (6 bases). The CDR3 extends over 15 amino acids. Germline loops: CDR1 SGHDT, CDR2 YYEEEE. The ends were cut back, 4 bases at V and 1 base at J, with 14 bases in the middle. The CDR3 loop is CASSAGGQGNTEAFF. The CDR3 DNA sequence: TGTGCCAGCAGCGCCGGGGGGCAGGGGAACACTGAAGCTTTCTTT.

The CDR3 coding sequence is TGTGCCAGCAGCTTAGTGGCGGTGGCCTACGAGCAGTACTTC. This translates into CASSLVAVAYEQYF. The rearrangement uses TRBV11-2 and TRBJ2-7; D is unclear. In germline, CDR1 is SGHAT, CDR2 FQNNGV. CDR3 length equals 14 residues. The germline V and J ends were trimmed by 1 base and 2 bases, with 9 bases remaining between them.

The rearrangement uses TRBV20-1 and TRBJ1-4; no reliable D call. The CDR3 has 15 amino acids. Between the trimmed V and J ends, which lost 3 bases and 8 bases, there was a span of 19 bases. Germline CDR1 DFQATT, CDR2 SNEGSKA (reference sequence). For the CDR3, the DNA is TGCAGTGCTAGCACCCCGGGAGACCAAGAGGAAAAACTGTTTTTT. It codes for CSASTPGDQEEKLFF.

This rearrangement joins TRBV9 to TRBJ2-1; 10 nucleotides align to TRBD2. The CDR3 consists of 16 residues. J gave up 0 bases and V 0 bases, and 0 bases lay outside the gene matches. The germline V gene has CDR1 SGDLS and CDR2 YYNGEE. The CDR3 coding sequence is TGTGCCAGCAGCGTAGTAGCGGGGGGCTCCTACAATGAGCAGTTCTTC. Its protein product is CASSVVAGGSYNEQFF. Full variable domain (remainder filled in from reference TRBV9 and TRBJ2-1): DSGVTQTPKHLITATGQRVTLRCSPRSGDLSVYWYQQSLDQGLQFLIQYYNGEERAKGNILERFSAQQFPDLHSELNLSSLELGDSALYFCASSVVAGGSYNEQFFGPGTRLTVL.

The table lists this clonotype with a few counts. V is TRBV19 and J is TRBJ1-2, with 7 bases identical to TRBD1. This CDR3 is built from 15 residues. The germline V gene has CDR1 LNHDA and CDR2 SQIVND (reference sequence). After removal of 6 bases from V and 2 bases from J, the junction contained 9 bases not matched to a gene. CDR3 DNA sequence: TGTGCCAGTAGCCAAGGCAGGGGGGGAAACTATGGCTACACCTTC. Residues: CASSQGRGGNYGYTF. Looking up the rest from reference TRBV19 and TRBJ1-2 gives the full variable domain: DGGITQSPKYLFRKEGQNVTLSCEQNLNHDAMYWYRQDPGQGLRLIYYSQIVNDFQKGDIAEGYSVSREKKESFPLTVTSAQKNPTAFYLCASSQGRGGNYGYTFGSGTRLTVV.

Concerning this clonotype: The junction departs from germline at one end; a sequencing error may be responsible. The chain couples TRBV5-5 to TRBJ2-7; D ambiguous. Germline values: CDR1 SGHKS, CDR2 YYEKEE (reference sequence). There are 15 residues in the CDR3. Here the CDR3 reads CASSRIGASSHEQYF. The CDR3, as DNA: TGTGCCAGCAGCCGAATCGGCGCCAGCTCCCACGAGCAGTACTTC.

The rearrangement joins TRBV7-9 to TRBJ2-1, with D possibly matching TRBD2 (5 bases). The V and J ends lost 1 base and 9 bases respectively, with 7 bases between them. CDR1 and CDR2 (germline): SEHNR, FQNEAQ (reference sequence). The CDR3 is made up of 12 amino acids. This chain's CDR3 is CASSLVGSEQFF. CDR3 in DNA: TGTGCCAGCAGCTTAGTGGGGAGTGAGCAGTTCTTC.

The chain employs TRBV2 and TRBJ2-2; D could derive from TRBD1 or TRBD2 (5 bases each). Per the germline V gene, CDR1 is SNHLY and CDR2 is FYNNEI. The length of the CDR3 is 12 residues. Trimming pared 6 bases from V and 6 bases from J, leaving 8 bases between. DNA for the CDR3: TGTGCCAGCAGCGAGGGACCCGGGGAGCTGTTTTTT. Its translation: CASSEGPGELFF.

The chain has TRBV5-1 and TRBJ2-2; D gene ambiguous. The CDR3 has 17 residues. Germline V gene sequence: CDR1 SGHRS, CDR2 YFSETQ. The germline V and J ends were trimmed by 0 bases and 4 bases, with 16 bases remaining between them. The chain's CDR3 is CASSLVVFGGPTGELFF. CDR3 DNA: TGCGCCAGCAGCTTGGTAGTTTTCGGCGGCCCCACCGGGGAGCTGTTTTTT.

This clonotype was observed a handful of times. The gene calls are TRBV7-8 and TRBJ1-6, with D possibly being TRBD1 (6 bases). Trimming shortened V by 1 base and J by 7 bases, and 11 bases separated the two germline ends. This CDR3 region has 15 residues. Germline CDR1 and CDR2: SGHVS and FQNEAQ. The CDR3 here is CASSLVGGENSPLHF. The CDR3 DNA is TGTGCCAGCAGCTTAGTTGGGGGCGAGAATTCACCCCTCCACTTT.

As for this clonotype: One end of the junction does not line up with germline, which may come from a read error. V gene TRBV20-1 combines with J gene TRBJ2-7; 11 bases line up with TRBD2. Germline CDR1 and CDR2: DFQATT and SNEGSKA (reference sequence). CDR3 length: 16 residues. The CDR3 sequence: CSARDTGTSGDYEQYF. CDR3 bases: TGCAGCGCTAGAGACACCGGGACTAGCGGAGATTACGAGCAGTACTTC.

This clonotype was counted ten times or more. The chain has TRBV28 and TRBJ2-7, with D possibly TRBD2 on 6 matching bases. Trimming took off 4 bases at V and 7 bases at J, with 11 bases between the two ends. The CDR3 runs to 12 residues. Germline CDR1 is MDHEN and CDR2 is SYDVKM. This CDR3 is CASSWAGGEQYF. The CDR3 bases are TGTGCCAGCAGTTGGGCAGGAGGGGAGCAGTACTTC.

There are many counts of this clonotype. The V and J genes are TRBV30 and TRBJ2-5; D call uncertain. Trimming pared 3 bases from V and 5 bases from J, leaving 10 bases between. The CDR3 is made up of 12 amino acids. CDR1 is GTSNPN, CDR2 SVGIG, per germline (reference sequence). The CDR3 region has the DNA TGTGCCTGGAGCGGCAGCGCGGAGACCCAGTACTTC. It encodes CAWSGSAETQYF.